What follows is one T cell receptor beta chain and its context. This sample stems from a study of T cells after yellow fever vaccination. CDR1 SGHVS and CDR2 FQNEAQ come from the germline V gene. V was clipped by 1 base and J by 3 bases; unmatched bases: 8. This CDR3 has 18 residues. Each CDR3 protein gets one entry after TCRdb re-called the 5' RACE reads with MiXCR. The sample carries under 600,000 distinct CDR3 sequences, 21% recorded once. This sequence was found in a young man who received the YFV17D yellow fever vaccine. The sequencing here drew on PBMCs, taken approximately 22 days after the first yellow fever vaccination. This chain connects TRBV7-8 to TRBJ2-1; 11 bases are shared with TRBD2. The CDR3 nucleotides are TGTGCCAGCAGCTTAGGGAGGCTAGCGGGGGGCCTCTACAATGAGCAGTTCTTC. This translates into CASSLGRLAGGLYNEQFF.